This T cell receptor (beta chain) came from a study of cytomegalovirus exposure and HLA in healthy donors. About the research overall: A prior study identified roughly 110 million unique TCR beta sequences from 180 million or so T cells.

Whole-study findings and limits: For most TCR beta V segments, an earlier analysis put the productive rate at about 90% or about 30% of the time.

As concerns this clone: Its antigen is currently unknown.

Amplification used 60 Vbeta primers and 13 Jbeta primers. The data were produced by immunoSEQ multiplex PCR, yet TCRdb's version contains in-frame clones alone and is incomplete. This sample carries approximately 150,000 clones, 70% to 80% of them seen once, and the ten largest clones take around 6.6%. Trimming pared 1 base from V and 5 bases from J, leaving 22 bases between. Germline loops: CDR1 SGHRS, CDR2 YFSETQ. This CDR3 spans 17 amino acids. The V and J genes are TRBV5-1 and TRBJ2-7, with D tentatively TRBD2 (5 bases). The receptor was isolated from a man aged 50 to 60 in good health and CMV-seropositive. Sequencing was performed on PBMCs. The CDR3 sequence is CASSLFFHGSITDEQYF. DNA for the CDR3: TGCGCCAGCAGCTTGTTCTTCCATGGGAGCATAACCGACGAGCAGTACTTC. The full variable domain, rest sourced from reference TRBV5-1 and TRBJ2-7, is KAGVTQTPRYLIKTRGQQVTLSCSPISGHRSVSWYQQTPGQGLQFLFEYFSETQRNKGNFPGRFSGRQFSNSRSEMNVSTLELGDSALYLCASSLFFHGSITDEQYFGPGTRLTVT.